A selection of T cell receptor beta chains follows, all from one sample in a study of cytomegalovirus exposure and HLA in healthy donors. Libraries were prepared by immunoSEQ multiplex PCR; TCRdb keeps only in-frame clonotypes and omits some of them. The repertoire has about 160,000 clones, 80% of them found once; the top ten carry approximately 4.5%. Sequenced: PBMCs. The source is a man younger than 45 in good health and CMV-seronegative. CDR3s include the opening cysteine and the closing phenylalanine or tryptophan. Fields, in order: D gene, V gene, clone size, J gene, CDR3 DNA, CDR3 protein. The D gene is left open where the match is weak. Only some rows state a clone size, as once, few, many or a class for expanded clones.

D gene: NA; V gene: TRBV4-3; clone size: once; J gene: TRBJ2-1; CDR3 DNA: TGCGCCAGCAGCCAAGGAGGGGGAGCGAACAATGAGCAGTTCTTC; CDR3 protein: CASSQGGGANNEQFF
D gene: NA; V gene: TRBV6-1; clone size: NA; J gene: TRBJ1-1; CDR3 DNA: TGTGCCAGCAGTCAGGAGGGGAGCGACACTGAAGCTTTCTTT; CDR3 protein: CASSQEGSDTEAFF
D gene: NA; V gene: TRBV2; clone size: NA; J gene: TRBJ1-5; CDR3 DNA: TGTGCCAGCAGGGGGCACGGCAATCAGCCCCAGCATTTT; CDR3 protein: CASRGHGNQPQHF
D gene: NA; V gene: TRBV7-2; clone size: NA; J gene: TRBJ2-1; CDR3 DNA: TGTGCCAGCAGCTTAGCGGAGGGATACAATGAGCAGTTCTTC; CDR3 protein: CASSLAEGYNEQFF
D gene: TRBD1; V gene: TRBV5-1; clone size: NA; J gene: TRBJ1-2; CDR3 DNA: TGCGCCAGCAGCTTAGCCCCCGGACAGGGGGCTATCACCTTC; CDR3 protein: CASSLAPGQGAITF
D gene: NA; V gene: TRBV28; clone size: NA; J gene: TRBJ1-2; CDR3 DNA: TGTGCCAGCAGTTTAGCGCGAACGCATGGCTACACCTTC; CDR3 protein: CASSLARTHGYTF
D gene: NA; V gene: TRBV5-5; clone size: NA; J gene: TRBJ1-1; CDR3 DNA: TGTGCCAGCAGCTCTATAGTAGGGGGATCATACACTGAAGCTTTCTTT; CDR3 protein: CASSSIVGGSYTEAFF
D gene: TRBD1; V gene: TRBV5-1; clone size: NA; J gene: TRBJ1-2; CDR3 DNA: TGCGCCAGCAGCTTGGCCCAAACAGGGGGCAATGGCTACACCTTC; CDR3 protein: CASSLAQTGGNGYTF
D gene: NA; V gene: TRBV4-1; clone size: NA; J gene: TRBJ1-2; CDR3 DNA: TGCGCCAGCAGCCAAGTTCTCGAGGGGGTTTACACCTTC; CDR3 protein: CASSQVLEGVYTF
D gene: NA; V gene: TRBV30; clone size: NA; J gene: TRBJ2-7; CDR3 DNA: TGTGCCTGGGGCATGGTCCTCAACGAGCAGTACTTC; CDR3 protein: CAWGMVLNEQYF
D gene: NA; V gene: TRBV6-5; clone size: NA; J gene: TRBJ2-2; CDR3 DNA: TGTGCCAGCAGTTACCCAGCCGGGGAGCTGTTTTTT; CDR3 protein: CASSYPAGELFF
D gene: NA; V gene: TRBV27; clone size: NA; J gene: TRBJ1-6; CDR3 DNA: TGTGCCTCGGGCGGGAATTCACCCCTCCACTTT; CDR3 protein: CASGGNSPLHF
D gene: TRBD1; V gene: TRBV18; clone size: NA; J gene: TRBJ2-3; CDR3 DNA: TGTGCCAGCTCCCACGGGACAGGGGGCGATGGTGCAGATACGCAGTATTTT; CDR3 protein: CASSHGTGGDGADTQYF
D gene: TRBD2; V gene: TRBV4-1; clone size: NA; J gene: TRBJ2-1; CDR3 DNA: TGCGCCAGCAGCCACCCTCTTGGGGAGGGGACCTACAATGAGCAGTTCTTC; CDR3 protein: CASSHPLGEGTYNEQFF
D gene: NA; V gene: TRBV7-2; clone size: NA; J gene: TRBJ2-7; CDR3 DNA: TGTGCCAGCAGCTCAGGCGGACAGCCCAGCTACGAGCAGTACTTC; CDR3 protein: CASSSGGQPSYEQYF
D gene: NA; V gene: TRBV28; clone size: few; J gene: TRBJ1-1; CDR3 DNA: TGTGCCAGCAGTCTCATTGCGGGTAAGGGCACTGAAGCTTTCTTT; CDR3 protein: CASSLIAGKGTEAFF
D gene: TRBD1; V gene: TRBV7-9; clone size: NA; J gene: TRBJ2-5; CDR3 DNA: TGTGCCAGCAGCCCCCGGGACAGGAGGGAGACCCAGTACTTC; CDR3 protein: CASSPRDRRETQYF
D gene: NA; V gene: TRBV7-9; clone size: NA; J gene: TRBJ2-5; CDR3 DNA: TGTGCCAGCAGCACTAGAGCTAGCGATCAAGAGACCCAGTACTTC; CDR3 protein: CASSTRASDQETQYF
D gene: NA; V gene: TRBV18; clone size: NA; J gene: TRBJ1-1; CDR3 DNA: TGTGCCAGCTCCGGGGGGATTACTGAAGCTTTCTTT; CDR3 protein: CASSGGITEAFF
D gene: TRBD2; V gene: TRBV5-1; clone size: NA; J gene: TRBJ2-1; CDR3 DNA: TGCGCCAGCAGCTTGAGGCTTTTTCCCGGGACTAGCGGTTACAATGAGCAGTTCTTC; CDR3 protein: CASSLRLFPGTSGYNEQFF
D gene: NA; V gene: TRBV29-1; clone size: NA; J gene: TRBJ2-1; CDR3 DNA: TGCAGCGCATGGGGGGGGCGATACAATGAGCAGTTCTTC; CDR3 protein: CSAWGGRYNEQFF
D gene: NA; V gene: TRBV5-4; clone size: NA; J gene: TRBJ1-6; CDR3 DNA: TGTGCCAGCAGCTTGGCAGGGGTAGTATCACCCCTCCACTTT; CDR3 protein: CASSLAGVVSPLHF
D gene: TRBD2; V gene: TRBV27; clone size: once; J gene: TRBJ2-1; CDR3 DNA: TGTGCCAGCAGTAGGCTAGCGGGGGAATACAATGAGCAGTTCTTC; CDR3 protein: CASSRLAGEYNEQFF
D gene: TRBD1; V gene: TRBV7-2; clone size: NA; J gene: TRBJ2-7; CDR3 DNA: TGTGCCAGCAGCGGCCGGGACAGCGGCGACGAGCAGTACTTC; CDR3 protein: CASSGRDSGDEQYF
D gene: NA; V gene: TRBV2; clone size: NA; J gene: TRBJ2-2; CDR3 DNA: TGTGCCAGCAGTGCCAGGGGCGCCGGGGAGCTGTTTTTT; CDR3 protein: CASSARGAGELFF
D gene: TRBD1; V gene: TRBV18; clone size: few; J gene: TRBJ1-4; CDR3 DNA: TGTGCCAGCTCAGCCCTATCCGGGACAGGGGGTGGAAAACTGTTTTTT; CDR3 protein: CASSALSGTGGGKLFF
D gene: NA; V gene: TRBV5-1; clone size: NA; J gene: TRBJ1-2; CDR3 DNA: TGCGCCAGCCGCTCCGGCGGGTATGGCTACACCTTC; CDR3 protein: CASRSGGYGYTF
D gene: TRBD1; V gene: TRBV27; clone size: NA; J gene: TRBJ1-3; CDR3 DNA: TGTGCCAGCAGGGCGGGGACAGTTCGGGGAAACACCATATATTTT; CDR3 protein: CASRAGTVRGNTIYF
D gene: NA; V gene: TRBV9; clone size: NA; J gene: TRBJ2-5; CDR3 DNA: TGTGCCAGCAGCGTAGGGGCCGTCCAAGAGACCCAGTACTTC; CDR3 protein: CASSVGAVQETQYF
D gene: NA; V gene: TRBV11-2; clone size: few; J gene: TRBJ1-3; CDR3 DNA: TGTGCCAGCAGCTTGAGGCCGGCGGGGCTGGACACCATATATTTT; CDR3 protein: CASSLRPAGLDTIYF
D gene: NA; V gene: TRBV27; clone size: NA; J gene: TRBJ1-1; CDR3 DNA: TGTGCCAGCAGTCTGCCTGGACAAAACACTGAAGCTTTCTTT; CDR3 protein: CASSLPGQNTEAFF
D gene: TRBD1; V gene: TRBV18; clone size: once; J gene: TRBJ1-1; CDR3 DNA: TGTGCCAGCTCGCCTGGGCCAGGGGGTCTAAACACTGAAGCTTTCTTT; CDR3 protein: CASSPGPGGLNTEAFF
D gene: NA; V gene: TRBV7-9; clone size: NA; J gene: TRBJ1-3; CDR3 DNA: TGTGCCAGCATCTCCCGGGGGGCTGGAAACACCATATATTTT; CDR3 protein: CASISRGAGNTIYF
D gene: NA; V gene: TRBV30; clone size: NA; J gene: TRBJ2-2; CDR3 DNA: TGTGCCTGGAGGATAGGTACTAGTCCCGGGGAGCTGTTTTTT; CDR3 protein: CAWRIGTSPGELFF
D gene: NA; V gene: TRBV6-5; clone size: NA; J gene: TRBJ2-1; CDR3 DNA: TGTGCCAGCAGCCGGGACACCTCCTACAATGAGCAGTTCTTC; CDR3 protein: CASSRDTSYNEQFF
D gene: TRBD2; V gene: TRBV2; clone size: NA; J gene: TRBJ2-7; CDR3 DNA: TGTGCCAGCAGGGCCACTATCGGACTAGCGGGAGAATACGAGCAGTACTTC; CDR3 protein: CASRATIGLAGEYEQYF
D gene: NA; V gene: TRBV19; clone size: NA; J gene: TRBJ2-7; CDR3 DNA: TGTGCCAGTAGTATCCGCCATCAGGTTCACTCCTACGAGCAGTACTTC; CDR3 protein: CASSIRHQVHSYEQYF
D gene: NA; V gene: TRBV11-2; clone size: NA; J gene: TRBJ2-7; CDR3 DNA: TGTGCCAGCAGCTCCCCGGCAGGGGCAAGCGTCCTCTCCTACGAGCAGTACTTC; CDR3 protein: CASSSPAGASVLSYEQYF
D gene: TRBD2; V gene: TRBV11-2; clone size: NA; J gene: TRBJ2-7; CDR3 DNA: TGTGCCAGCAGCGTAGACAGGAGCGGGGGTACCTACGAGCAGTACTTC; CDR3 protein: CASSVDRSGGTYEQYF
D gene: NA; V gene: TRBV28; clone size: NA; J gene: TRBJ1-1; CDR3 DNA: TGTGCCAGCTCCCTTACTGAAGCTTTCTTT; CDR3 protein: CASSLTEAFF
D gene: NA; V gene: TRBV6-1; clone size: NA; J gene: TRBJ1-2; CDR3 DNA: TGTGCCAGCAGTGACGCGGCCATCGCTAACTATGGCTACACCTTC; CDR3 protein: CASSDAAIANYGYTF
D gene: NA; V gene: TRBV12-2; clone size: NA; J gene: TRBJ2-5; CDR3 DNA: TGTGCAAGTCGCTTGCTGGACAGAGACCAAGAGACCCAGTACTTC; CDR3 protein: CASRLLDRDQETQYF
D gene: NA; V gene: TRBV7-3; clone size: NA; J gene: TRBJ1-5; CDR3 DNA: TGTGCCAGCAGCTTACATGGGGGGGATCAGCCCCAGCATTTT; CDR3 protein: CASSLHGGDQPQHF
D gene: TRBD1; V gene: TRBV6-5; clone size: NA; J gene: TRBJ2-7; CDR3 DNA: TGTGCCAGCAGTTACTTAGGGACAGGGGGCAGCGACGAGCAGTACTTC; CDR3 protein: CASSYLGTGGSDEQYF
D gene: TRBD2; V gene: TRBV13; clone size: NA; J gene: TRBJ2-1; CDR3 DNA: TGTGCCAGCAGCTCAGGACTAGCGGGGACAAATGAGCAGTTCTTC; CDR3 protein: CASSSGLAGTNEQFF
D gene: TRBD1; V gene: TRBV27; clone size: NA; J gene: TRBJ2-5; CDR3 DNA: TGTGCCAGCAGTTTGACAGGGGCAGAAAAGTACTTC; CDR3 protein: CASSLTGAEKYF
D gene: TRBD1; V gene: TRBV19; clone size: NA; J gene: TRBJ2-6; CDR3 DNA: TGTGCCAGTACCTCAGGGGGCTCTGGGGCCAACGTCCTGACTTTC; CDR3 protein: CASTSGGSGANVLTF
D gene: NA; V gene: TRBV10-1; clone size: NA; J gene: TRBJ1-5; CDR3 DNA: TGCGCCAGCAGTGAACTAGACGATCAGCCCCAGCATTTT; CDR3 protein: CASSELDDQPQHF
D gene: NA; V gene: TRBV7-9; clone size: NA; J gene: TRBJ2-2; CDR3 DNA: TGTGCCAGCAGCTTTTGGGGCCAGGCGGCCGGGGAGCTGTTTTTT; CDR3 protein: CASSFWGQAAGELFF
D gene: TRBD1; V gene: TRBV28; clone size: NA; J gene: TRBJ1-5; CDR3 DNA: TGTGCCAGCAGCTCCGGGACAGCAAGCACCACCAATCAGCCCCAGCATTTT; CDR3 protein: CASSSGTASTTNQPQHF
D gene: NA; V gene: TRBV29-1; clone size: NA; J gene: TRBJ1-6; CDR3 DNA: TGCAGCGTTCCAACAGGATCGGAAAATTCACCCCTCCACTTT; CDR3 protein: CSVPTGSENSPLHF
D gene: TRBD1; V gene: TRBV30; clone size: NA; J gene: TRBJ2-2; CDR3 DNA: TGTGCCTGGAGTTACTCCGGGACAGGGGGATCCGGGGAGCTGTTTTTT; CDR3 protein: CAWSYSGTGGSGELFF
D gene: NA; V gene: TRBV29-1; clone size: NA; J gene: TRBJ2-7; CDR3 DNA: TGCAGCGTTGTCGAGGACTCCTACGAGCAGTACTTC; CDR3 protein: CSVVEDSYEQYF
D gene: NA; V gene: TRBV5-5; clone size: NA; J gene: TRBJ1-6; CDR3 DNA: TGTGCCAGCAGCTCTACCGGACAGTCCACTAATTCACCCCTCCACTTT; CDR3 protein: CASSSTGQSTNSPLHF
D gene: TRBD1; V gene: TRBV10-3; clone size: few; J gene: TRBJ2-1; CDR3 DNA: TGTGCCATCTCAGCCGCACTCGGACAGGGGACTTACAATGAGCAGTTCTTC; CDR3 protein: CAISAALGQGTYNEQFF